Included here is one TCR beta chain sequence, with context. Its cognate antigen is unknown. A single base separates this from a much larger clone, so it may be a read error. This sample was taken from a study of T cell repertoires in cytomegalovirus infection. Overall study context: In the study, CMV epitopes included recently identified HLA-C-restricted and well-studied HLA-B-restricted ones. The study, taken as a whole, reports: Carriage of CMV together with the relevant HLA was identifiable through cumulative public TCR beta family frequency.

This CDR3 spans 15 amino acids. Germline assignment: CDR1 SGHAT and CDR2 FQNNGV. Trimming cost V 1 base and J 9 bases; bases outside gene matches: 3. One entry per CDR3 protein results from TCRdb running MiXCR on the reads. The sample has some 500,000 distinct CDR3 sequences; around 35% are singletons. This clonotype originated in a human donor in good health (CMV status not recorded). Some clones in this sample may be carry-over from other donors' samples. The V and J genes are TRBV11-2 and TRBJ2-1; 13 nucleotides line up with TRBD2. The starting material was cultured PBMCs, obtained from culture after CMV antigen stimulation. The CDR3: CASSLGTSGSSEQFF. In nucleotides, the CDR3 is TGTGCCAGCAGCTTAGGGACTAGCGGGAGTAGTGAGCAGTTCTTC.